The sequence of this T cell receptor beta chain was determined in a study of regulatory and conventional T cells in breast cancer (dated by TCRdb to the mid-2010s). About this clonotype itself: It lacks a known antigen. No much larger clonotype is one base removed from it; base qualities were not supplied.

In the germline V gene, CDR1 corresponds to MDHEN and CDR2 to SYDVKM. Inclusive of the bounding cysteine and phenylalanine, the CDR3 is 15 residues long. The retained sequence is limited to the CDR3, 45 bases, with the frame set at the first base. At the junction V is shortened by 6 bases and J by 4 bases; bases outside the gene matches: 12. Library generation was performed with PCR. The instrument was an Illumina MiSeq. TCRdb trimmed public reads at Q25 via fastp, called clones via MiXCR and kept in-frame beta chains. Every entry covers one CDR3 protein and lists the most common genes and DNA from its rows. In this sample the table shows fewer than 20,000 distinct CDR3 sequences, 32% of which occur a single time. Of the sample, less than 2% is held by the ten largest clones.

The origin of this receptor is a female donor in good health. The rearranged segments are TRBV28 and TRBJ2-7, with 7 bases aligning to TRBD2. Sequences were obtained from conventional T cells from blood. The DNA sequence follows: TGTGCCAGCAGCTCGTTGGGGGAGGGTAGGTACGAGCAGTACTTC. Its protein is CASSSLGEGRYEQYF.